These T cell receptor beta chains were read from a single sample in a study of cytomegalovirus exposure and HLA in healthy donors. Assay: immunoSEQ multiplex PCR; the TCRdb copy retains only in-frame clones and omits some. In the table there are roughly 60,000 clones, 70% to 80% of which are singletons. The sample taken for sequencing was PBMCs. The receptors shown here come from a woman aged 40-49 years in good health and CMV-seropositive. The CDR3 runs from the conserved cysteine through the conserved F or W. Each record gives: V gene, J gene, clone size, D gene, CDR3 DNA, CDR3 protein. D genes are given only for firm matches. Expanded clones get a size class; other rows say once, few or many, or leave the size out.

v_call: TRBV7-8
j_call: TRBJ1-1
clone_size: .
d_call: .
cdr3_nt: TGTGCCAGCAGCTTTTCAAGACAGGTAAACACTGAAGCTTTCTTT
cdr3_aa: CASSFSRQVNTEAFF

v_call: TRBV5-1
j_call: TRBJ2-5
clone_size: .
d_call: TRBD2
cdr3_nt: TGCGCCAGCAGAAACGGACTAGCACGGACCCAGTACTTC
cdr3_aa: CASRNGLARTQYF

v_call: TRBV25-1
j_call: TRBJ2-1
clone_size: .
d_call: TRBD1
cdr3_nt: TGTGCCAGCCAACTCTCCAGACAGGGTCCCAATGAGCAGTTCTTC
cdr3_aa: CASQLSRQGPNEQFF

v_call: TRBV9
j_call: TRBJ2-3
clone_size: .
d_call: .
cdr3_nt: TGTGCCAGCAGCGTAGCAGTGGGCGGGGGCACAGATACGCAGTATTTT
cdr3_aa: CASSVAVGGGTDTQYF

v_call: TRBV6-5
j_call: TRBJ1-2
clone_size: .
d_call: .
cdr3_nt: TGTGCCAGCAGACAAGCGGAGGATGGCTACACCTTC
cdr3_aa: CASRQAEDGYTF

v_call: TRBV5-5
j_call: TRBJ2-7
clone_size: .
d_call: TRBD1
cdr3_nt: TGTGCCAGCGGCCGAGGACAGGGGATTACCACCCGCTACGAGCAGTACTTC
cdr3_aa: CASGRGQGITTRYEQYF

v_call: TRBV27
j_call: TRBJ1-6
clone_size: .
d_call: .
cdr3_nt: TGTGCCAGCAGTACACGACGGGGGGGCGCATATAATTCACCCCTCCACTTT
cdr3_aa: CASSTRRGGAYNSPLHF

v_call: TRBV6-5
j_call: TRBJ2-2
clone_size: .
d_call: TRBD2
cdr3_nt: TGTGCCAGCAGTCCGACTAGCGGGGTCACCGGGGAGCTGTTTTTT
cdr3_aa: CASSPTSGVTGELFF

v_call: TRBV9
j_call: TRBJ2-3
clone_size: .
d_call: TRBD2
cdr3_nt: TGTGCCAGCAGCTTGCGACTAGCCGCAGATACGCAGTATTTT
cdr3_aa: CASSLRLAADTQYF

v_call: TRBV7-2
j_call: TRBJ1-1
clone_size: few
d_call: .
cdr3_nt: TGTGCCAGCAGCTTCGCAGGGCGAAACACTGAAGCTTTCTTT
cdr3_aa: CASSFAGRNTEAFF

v_call: TRBV11-3
j_call: TRBJ2-2
clone_size: .
d_call: TRBD2
cdr3_nt: TGTGCCAGCAGCCCACGGGCGGGAGGGAACACCGGGGAGCTGTTTTTT
cdr3_aa: CASSPRAGGNTGELFF

v_call: TRBV11-2
j_call: TRBJ1-2
clone_size: .
d_call: .
cdr3_nt: TGTGCCAGCAGCTTACGCAGGGATGGCTACACCTTC
cdr3_aa: CASSLRRDGYTF

v_call: TRBV19
j_call: TRBJ1-1
clone_size: .
d_call: .
cdr3_nt: TGTGCCAGTAGTATCGTAGCCAGGAACACTGAAGCTTTCTTT
cdr3_aa: CASSIVARNTEAFF

v_call: TRBV19
j_call: TRBJ2-1
clone_size: .
d_call: .
cdr3_nt: TGTGCCAGTAGTATACAGGGATATGAGCAGTTCTTC
cdr3_aa: CASSIQGYEQFF

v_call: TRBV18
j_call: TRBJ2-3
clone_size: .
d_call: TRBD2
cdr3_nt: TGTGCCAGCTCACGGGAAACTAGCGGGGGTTACACAGATACGCAGTATTTT
cdr3_aa: CASSRETSGGYTDTQYF

v_call: TRBV2
j_call: TRBJ2-5
clone_size: .
d_call: .
cdr3_nt: TGTGCCAGCGTCGGACATAACCAAGAGACCCAGTACTTC
cdr3_aa: CASVGHNQETQYF

v_call: TRBV7-2
j_call: TRBJ2-3
clone_size: .
d_call: TRBD2
cdr3_nt: TGTGCCAGCAGCTTAGAACTAGCGGGGCCCTGGGATACGCAGTATTTT
cdr3_aa: CASSLELAGPWDTQYF

v_call: TRBV5-1
j_call: TRBJ2-7
clone_size: once
d_call: .
cdr3_nt: TGCGCCAGCAGCTTGGCCCCGGGACTTCTGAGGGAGCAGTACTTC
cdr3_aa: CASSLAPGLLREQYF

v_call: TRBV5-1
j_call: TRBJ2-5
clone_size: .
d_call: .
cdr3_nt: TGCGCCAGCAGCTTGGACGGAGCGGGTTATGGGACCCAGTACTTC
cdr3_aa: CASSLDGAGYGTQYF

v_call: TRBV27
j_call: TRBJ2-7
clone_size: .
d_call: .
cdr3_nt: TGTGCCAGCAGGGATTTTACACCACCTTCGGGGGAGCAGTACTTC
cdr3_aa: CASRDFTPPSGEQYF

v_call: TRBV5-1
j_call: TRBJ1-5
clone_size: .
d_call: .
cdr3_nt: TGCGCCAGCAGCTCATCCGACAGCTACAATCAGCCCCAGCATTTT
cdr3_aa: CASSSSDSYNQPQHF

v_call: TRBV30
j_call: TRBJ2-3
clone_size: .
d_call: .
cdr3_nt: TGTGCCTGGAGTCTAAGGGGGGGGTCAGATACGCAGTATTTT
cdr3_aa: CAWSLRGGSDTQYF

v_call: TRBV6-5
j_call: TRBJ1-2
clone_size: .
d_call: .
cdr3_nt: TGTGCCAGCAGCGCCCCGGGGGGGGGAGGCTACACCTTC
cdr3_aa: CASSAPGGGGYTF

v_call: TRBV27
j_call: TRBJ1-6
clone_size: .
d_call: .
cdr3_nt: TGTGCCAGCAGGCTGACAGGCGCTTATTCACCCCTCCACTTT
cdr3_aa: CASRLTGAYSPLHF

v_call: TRBV19
j_call: TRBJ2-1
clone_size: .
d_call: .
cdr3_nt: TGTGCCAGTAGTATAATGCGGGGCTCCTACAATGAGCAGTTCTTC
cdr3_aa: CASSIMRGSYNEQFF

v_call: TRBV30
j_call: TRBJ1-1
clone_size: .
d_call: TRBD1
cdr3_nt: TGTGCCTGGAGTGTACTGGGACAGCTGAACACTGAAGCTTTCTTT
cdr3_aa: CAWSVLGQLNTEAFF

v_call: TRBV19
j_call: TRBJ1-5
clone_size: .
d_call: TRBD1
cdr3_nt: TGTGCCAGTGAGGCTCGGGACAGGGGGCTTAGCAATCAGCCCCAGCATTTT
cdr3_aa: CASEARDRGLSNQPQHF

v_call: TRBV6-6
j_call: TRBJ1-4
clone_size: .
d_call: TRBD1
cdr3_nt: TGTGCCAGCAGTCGGGACAGGATGAAGGAAAAACTGTTTTTT
cdr3_aa: CASSRDRMKEKLFF

v_call: TRBV5-3
j_call: TRBJ1-1
clone_size: .
d_call: TRBD1
cdr3_nt: TGTGCCAGAAGCTGGGGACAGAGGGCTTTCTTT
cdr3_aa: CARSWGQRAFF

v_call: TRBV7-9
j_call: TRBJ2-1
clone_size: .
d_call: .
cdr3_nt: TGTGCCAGCAGCTTAGGCGGGGGCCGCTACAATGAGCAGTTCTTC
cdr3_aa: CASSLGGGRYNEQFF

v_call: TRBV6-1
j_call: TRBJ1-1
clone_size: few
d_call: .
cdr3_nt: TGTGCCAGCAGTGAAAGGGTGAGGGCAATAGCTTTCTTT
cdr3_aa: CASSERVRAIAFF

v_call: TRBV6-1
j_call: TRBJ2-2
clone_size: .
d_call: .
cdr3_nt: TGTGCCAGCAGTGAAGATGGGGCGACCGGGGAGCTGTTTTTT
cdr3_aa: CASSEDGATGELFF

v_call: TRBV7-2
j_call: TRBJ1-2
clone_size: .
d_call: TRBD1
cdr3_nt: TGTGCCAGCAGCTTAAGGTTGGGCAGGGGGCCACAAGGCTACACCTTC
cdr3_aa: CASSLRLGRGPQGYTF

v_call: TRBV19
j_call: TRBJ2-1
clone_size: .
d_call: TRBD2
cdr3_nt: TGTGCCAGTAGTATGGGCGGGGGGCGAAATGAGCAGTTCTTC
cdr3_aa: CASSMGGGRNEQFF

v_call: TRBV30
j_call: TRBJ1-4
clone_size: .
d_call: .
cdr3_nt: TGTGCCTGGAGTGCAATCCTCGGGGGCGGGGGCGCCGGTGAAAAACTGTTTTTT
cdr3_aa: CAWSAILGGGGAGEKLFF

v_call: TRBV9
j_call: TRBJ2-2
clone_size: .
d_call: TRBD2
cdr3_nt: TGTGCCAGCAGCGACCCTGGGGGGGGAACTTCGAACACCGGGGAGCTGTTTTTT
cdr3_aa: CASSDPGGGTSNTGELFF

v_call: TRBV19
j_call: TRBJ2-1
clone_size: .
d_call: TRBD1
cdr3_nt: TGTGCCAGTAGCCCCGGGACAGGGGGCAATGAGCAGTTCTTC
cdr3_aa: CASSPGTGGNEQFF